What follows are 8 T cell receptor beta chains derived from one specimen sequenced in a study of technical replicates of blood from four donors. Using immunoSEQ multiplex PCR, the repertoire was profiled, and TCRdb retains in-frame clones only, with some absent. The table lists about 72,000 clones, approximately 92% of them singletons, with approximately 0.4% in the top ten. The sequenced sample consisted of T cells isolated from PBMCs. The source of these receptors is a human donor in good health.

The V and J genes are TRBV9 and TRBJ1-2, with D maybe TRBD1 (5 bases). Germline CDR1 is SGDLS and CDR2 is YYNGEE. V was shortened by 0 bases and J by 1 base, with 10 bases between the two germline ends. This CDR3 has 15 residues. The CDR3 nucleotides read TGTGCCAGCAGCGTAGCAGGGATTAGTAACTATGGCTACACCTTC. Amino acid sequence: CASSVAGISNYGYTF.

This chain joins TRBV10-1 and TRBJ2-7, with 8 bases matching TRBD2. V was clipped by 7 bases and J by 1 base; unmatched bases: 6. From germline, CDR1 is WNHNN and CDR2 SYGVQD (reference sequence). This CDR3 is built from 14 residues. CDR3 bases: TGCGCCAGCAATAAGGCTAGCGGGTCCTACGAGCAGTACTTC. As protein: CASNKASGSYEQYF.

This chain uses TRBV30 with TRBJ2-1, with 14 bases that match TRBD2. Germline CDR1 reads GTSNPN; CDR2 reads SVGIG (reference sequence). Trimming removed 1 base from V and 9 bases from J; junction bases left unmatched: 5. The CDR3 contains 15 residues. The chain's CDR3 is CAWSGGLAGDVEQFF. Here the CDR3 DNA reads TGTGCCTGGAGTGGGGGACTAGCGGGAGACGTTGAGCAGTTCTTC.

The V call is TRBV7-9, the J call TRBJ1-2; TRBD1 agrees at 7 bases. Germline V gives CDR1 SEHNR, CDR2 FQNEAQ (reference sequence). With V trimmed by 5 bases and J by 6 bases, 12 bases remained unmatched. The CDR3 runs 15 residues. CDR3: CASSTRDSLWNGYTF. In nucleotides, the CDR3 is TGTGCCAGCAGCACCCGGGACAGCCTATGGAATGGCTACACCTTC.

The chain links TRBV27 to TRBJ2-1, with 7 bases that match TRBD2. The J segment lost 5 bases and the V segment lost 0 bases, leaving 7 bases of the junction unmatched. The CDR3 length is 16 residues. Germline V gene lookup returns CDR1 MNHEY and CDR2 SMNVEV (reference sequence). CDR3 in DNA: TGTGCCAGCAGTTTATCGTTCGAGCGGGATAACAATGAGCAGTTCTTC. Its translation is CASSLSFERDNNEQFF.

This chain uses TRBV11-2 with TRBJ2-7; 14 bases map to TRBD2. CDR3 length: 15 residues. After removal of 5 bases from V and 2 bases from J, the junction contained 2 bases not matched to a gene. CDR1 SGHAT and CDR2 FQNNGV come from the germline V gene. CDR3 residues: CASSRGLAGAYEQYF. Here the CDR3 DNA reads TGTGCCAGCAGCCGGGGACTAGCGGGAGCCTACGAGCAGTACTTC.

The DNA of the CDR3 is TGTGCCAGCAGCGCCGGACTGTCTAGCACAGATACGCAGTATTTT. As protein: CASSAGLSSTDTQYF. The chain carries TRBV5-6 and TRBJ2-3; D is perhaps TRBD2 (5 bases). CDR3 length: 15 residues. Trimming left V 4 bases short and J 0 bases short, with 12 bases between. Per the germline V gene, CDR1 is SGHDT and CDR2 is YYEEEE.

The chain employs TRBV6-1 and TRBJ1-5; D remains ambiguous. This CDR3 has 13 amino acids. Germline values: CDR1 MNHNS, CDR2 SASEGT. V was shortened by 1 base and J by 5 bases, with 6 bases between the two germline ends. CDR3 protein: CASSEGPYQPQHF. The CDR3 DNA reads TGTGCCAGCAGTGAAGGTCCTTATCAGCCCCAGCATTTT.